This TCR beta chain was captured by sequencing in a study of blood T cells in healthy people across ages (dated by TCRdb to the mid-2010s). Study-wide context: In model experiments, template switching captured roughly one uniquely barcoded TCR beta cDNA molecule for every two T cells. Age-related changes in TCR beta repertoire diversity were measured in the study by deep sequencing normalized with unique cDNA molecular identifiers. The study analyzed two additional independent replicas of 1 million unique cDNA reads from the same blood draw for two donors, one aged 18 to 29 and one aged 80 or older. Donors of different ages were randomly distributed across sequencing lanes to avoid experimental bias. Donors were grouped into four age groups: young (average 16 years), middle-aged (39), aged (around 60) and long-lived (just over 80).

A note on this clonotype: The target of this receptor is not known. No clone much larger than this one lies a single base away; base qualities are absent.

The donors were 40 or so Caucasian individuals from Russia, aged roughly 6 to 95 years, who were systemically healthy. Roughly 11 milliliters of peripheral blood were drawn from each donor into EDTA-treated Vacutainer tubes. Ficoll-Paque density-gradient centrifugation was used to isolate PBMCs, with at least 6 million obtained per sample. Total RNA, at least 5.5 micrograms per sample, was extracted from PBMCs with Trizol reagent. The percentages of naive CD45RAhigh/CD27high T cells were determined by flow cytometry on a PBMC aliquot from every donor. Libraries came from 5' RACE. Sequencing relied on an Illumina HiSeq 2500. A second roughly 6 to 11 cycle PCR used a sample-barcoded 5' primer and a J-beta primer mix. Each TCR beta cDNA molecule received a unique molecular identifier from a template-switch 5' adaptor carrying 12 random nucleotides. At least 2.5 million CDR3-containing paired-end reads were obtained from each sample. First-strand cDNA synthesis was performed from all RNA using the Mint cDNA synthesis kit, with priming by a TRBC-specific oligonucleotide. After uracil-DNA glycosylase treatment, a first 18-cycle PCR used universal primers M1SS and BC2_uni_R on all cDNA. On the authors' methods: For normalization, 1 million high-quality reads, each with a distinct molecular identifier, were randomly selected from each sample. Reads sharing molecular identifiers were discarded rather than binned into consensus sequences. CDR3 identification, clonotype clustering and error correction used MiTCR with a Q25 quality threshold and the strictest error-elimination algorithm. A nonparametric unseen species model with Euler transformation was used to estimate lower-bound total TCR beta diversity. The public reads were reanalyzed by TCRdb: fastp trimming at Q25, MiXCR alignment, in-frame beta chains only. Each CDR3 protein gets just one entry, which takes the most common genes and DNA from the rows behind it. The V and J calls come from TCRdb's annotation, not from the publication. The sample includes about 1,000,000 distinct CDR3 sequences, with under 55% observed a single time. The ten largest clonotypes hold 18% of the sample.

On the study overall, not on this receptor specifically: Because profiling used bulk unsorted PBMCs, naive and antigen-experienced compartments could not be compared conclusively. Total diversity estimates from one million sequenced T cells were considered lower bounds and underestimates. Compared with the aged group, more naive CD4+ T cells, fewer expanded clones and increased TCR diversity were shown by the long-lived group, suggesting age selection. A strong correlation was found between observed TCR beta diversity and the percentage of naive T cells measured by flow cytometry. Donor CMV infection status was unknown, potentially confounding age-related changes in expanded clonotypes. Observed TCR beta diversity per million T cells fell roughly linearly with age, and a significant reduction was already apparent by age roughly 40.

The CDR3 has 14 amino acids, counting the end cysteine and phenylalanine. The only DNA kept is the CDR3, 42 bases in frame from the first base. The trim is 10 bases for V and 4 bases for J, with a gap of 19 bases between the germline ends. The sequenced sample consisted of blood. The chain couples TRBV12-3 or TRBV12-4 to TRBJ2-5, with a tentative D gene TRBD1 over 8 matching bases. The sequence was obtained from a woman in her fifties or sixties in good health. The nucleotides are TGTGCCACGACAATTACAGGGGGGGGAGAGACCCAGTACTTC. Translated, this gives CATTITGGGETQYF.